A single sample gave rise to the 30 T cell receptor beta chains below, sequenced in a study of graft-versus-host responses after intestinal transplantation. Their antigen targets remain unknown. Some clones are missing from TCRdb's copy, which holds only in-frame ones; the method was immunoSEQ multiplex PCR. Of some 120,000 clones in the sample, about nine tenths were seen once. Sequenced here: unstimulated CD4+ T cells sorted from spleen or lymph node cells, sampled before intestinal transplant. These TCRs come from a human donor who received an intestinal transplant.

This clone appeared a single time. The genes are TRBV4-2 and TRBJ1-4; D possibly corresponds to TRBD1 (6 bases). Germline V gene data show CDR1 as LGHNA and CDR2 as YNFKEQ. The CDR3 has 15 amino acids. The germline V and J ends were trimmed by 1 base and 8 bases, with 14 bases remaining between them. CDR3 coding DNA: TGTGCCAGCAGCCAAGGGGAGGGGGGCCGGGAAAAACTGTTTTTT. It codes for CASSQGEGGREKLFF.

The count of this clone is one. The gene calls are TRBV2 and TRBJ1-6, with 7 bases lining up with TRBD1. The CDR3 contains 13 residues. Trimming took 10 bases from V and 2 from J; bases not matched to a gene: 2. The germline gives CDR1 SNHLY, CDR2 FYNNEI. The CDR3: CAIQGTYNSPLHF. The CDR3 coding sequence is TGTGCCATACAGGGGACCTATAATTCACCCCTCCACTTT.

The V and J genes are TRBV28 and TRBJ2-1, with 11 bases aligning to TRBD2. The V segment lost 5 bases and the J segment 3 bases; nucleotides outside the gene matches: 6. CDR1 and CDR2 (germline): MDHEN, SYDVKM. CDR3 length: 16 residues. DNA for the CDR3: TGTGCCAGCAGTCTCCGGACTAGCGGGTTCTACAATGAGCAGTTCTTC. It specifies CASSLRTSGFYNEQFF.

The rearrangement uses TRBV29-1 and TRBJ1-1; the match to TRBD1 covers 9 bases. The CDR3 contains 13 residues. Germline CDR1 is SQVTM and CDR2 is ANQGSEA. Trimming removed 6 bases from V and 2 bases from J; junction bases left unmatched: 4. CDR3 nucleotides: TGCAGCGTCCTGGGACAGGGAAACACTGAAGCTTTCTTT. Its protein is CSVLGQGNTEAFF.

This chain joins TRBV4-1 and TRBJ1-4, with D perhaps TRBD1 (6 bases). V gave up 0 bases and J gave up 8 bases, with 22 bases separating them. CDR1 is MGHRA, CDR2 YSYEKL, per germline. This CDR3 comprises 18 residues. This chain's CDR3 is CASSQDGWSGQRTEKLFF. The CDR3, as DNA: TGCGCCAGCAGCCAAGATGGTTGGTCCGGACAGAGGACGGAAAAACTGTTTTTT.

The rearrangement uses TRBV7-2 and TRBJ2-1, with D possibly TRBD2 on 5 matching bases. The CDR3 is 16 residues long. The germline V gene has CDR1 SGHTA and CDR2 FQGNSA. Deletions cut 0 bases from V and 7 bases from J, with 16 bases between. DNA of the CDR3: TGTGCCAGCAGCTTAGCCTTCGGGGTTCGAACAAATGAGCAGTTCTTC. Amino acids: CASSLAFGVRTNEQFF. Based on the CDR3 plus reference TRBV7-2 and TRBJ2-1, the full variable domain is GAGVSQSPSNKVTEKGKDVELRCDPISGHTALYWYRQSLGQGLEFLIYFQGNSAPDKSGLPSDRFSAERTGGSVSTLTIQRTQQEDSAVYLCASSLAFGVRTNEQFFGPGTRLTVL.

J is TRBJ2-3 and V is TRBV19, with 11 bases lining up with TRBD2. Per the germline V gene, CDR1 is LNHDA and CDR2 is SQIVND (reference sequence). J gave up 5 bases and V 8 bases, and 6 bases lay outside the gene matches. The CDR3 has 14 amino acids. The chain's CDR3 is CASLLAGAIDTQYF. The CDR3, as DNA: TGTGCCAGTTTACTAGCGGGGGCGATAGATACGCAGTATTTT.

The chain employs TRBV7-9 and TRBJ1-1, with TRBD1 matching 11 bases. The CDR3 runs to 14 residues. Germline V gene lookup returns CDR1 SEHNR and CDR2 FQNEAQ (reference sequence). Unmatched junction bases numbered 2, after V lost 4 bases and J lost 4 bases. Here the CDR3 DNA reads TGTGCCAGCAGCTGGACAGGGGGCGGCACTGAAGCTTTCTTT. Translating gives CASSWTGGGTEAFF.

The V gene is TRBV7-3, the J gene TRBJ2-3, with D perhaps matching TRBD1 (5 bases). The CDR3 totals 16 residues. V lost 1 base and J 0 bases, leaving 11 bases between the germline ends. CDR1 is SGHTA, CDR2 FQGTGA, per germline. The CDR3 spells CASSLNPAGSTDTQYF. CDR3 coding DNA: TGTGCCAGCAGCTTAAACCCGGCAGGGAGCACAGATACGCAGTATTTT.

The V and J genes are TRBV7-2 and TRBJ2-1; the D gene is possibly TRBD2 (5 bases). V lost 0 bases and J 0 bases, leaving 6 bases between the germline ends. Germline assignment: CDR1 SGHTA and CDR2 FQGNSA. The CDR3 covers 15 residues. In DNA form, the CDR3 reads TGTGCCAGCAGCTTAGCGGGGAGCTCCTACAATGAGCAGTTCTTC. It specifies CASSLAGSSYNEQFF.

This clone came up a few times. The rearrangement links TRBV30 to TRBJ1-1; no reliable D call. The CDR3 consists of 13 residues. Germline lookup yields CDR1 GTSNPN and CDR2 SVGIG (reference sequence). The ends were cut back, 4 bases at V and 1 base at J, with 10 bases in the middle. The CDR3 protein is CAWNREGNTEAFF. In DNA form, the CDR3 reads TGTGCCTGGAATCGTGAGGGGAACACTGAAGCTTTCTTT.

The chain joins TRBV5-4 to TRBJ1-2; 9 bases are a match to TRBD1. Germline V CDR1 and CDR2: SGHNT, YYREEE (reference sequence). Trimming cost V 1 base and J 3 bases; bases outside gene matches: 7. The CDR3 spans 16 residues. The CDR3 spells CASSLPQQGADYGYTF. The CDR3 DNA reads TGTGCCAGCAGCTTGCCTCAACAGGGGGCGGACTATGGCTACACCTTC.

The chain uses TRBV18 and TRBJ2-7; possible D gene TRBD1, 6 bases. Germline V gene data show CDR1 as KGHSH and CDR2 as LQKENI. There are 15 residues in the CDR3. V lost 1 base to trimming and J lost 2 bases, with 12 bases between them. CDR3 coding DNA: TGTGCCAGCTCACCACAGAGACAGGAACCCTACGAGCAGTACTTC. As protein: CASSPQRQEPYEQYF. Drawing the rest from reference TRBV18 and TRBJ2-7, the complete variable domain is NAGVMQNPRHLVRRRGQEARLRCSPMKGHSHVYWYRQLPEEGLKFMVYLQKENIIDESGMPKERFSAEFPKEGPSILRIQQVVRGDSAAYFCASSPQRQEPYEQYFGPGTRLTVT.

J is TRBJ2-3 and V is TRBV5-1, with 9 bases aligning to TRBD1. Germline V gives CDR1 SGHRS, CDR2 YFSETQ. This CDR3 contains 16 residues. V was clipped by 6 bases and J by 3 bases; unmatched bases: 11. The CDR3 loop is CASNLQGDRGTDTQYF. DNA for the CDR3: TGCGCCAGCAACCTTCAAGGTGACAGGGGGACAGATACGCAGTATTTT.

V is TRBV7-6 and J is TRBJ1-3, with unresolved D. Trimming removed 2 bases from V and 0 bases from J, with 11 bases in between. CDR1 and CDR2 from the germline V gene are SGHVS and FNYEAQ. The CDR3 is made up of 16 amino acids. CDR3 sequence reads: CASSLMADLSGNTIYF. The DNA for the CDR3 is TGTGCCAGCAGCTTAATGGCGGATCTCTCTGGAAACACCATATATTTT.

The V and J genes are TRBV5-4 and TRBJ2-7; 9 bases align to TRBD2. Per the germline V gene, CDR1 is SGHNT and CDR2 is YYREEE (reference sequence). V lost 4 bases and J lost 2; bases outside the gene matches: 1. The CDR3 contains 13 residues. CDR3: CASSGTSTYEQYF. DNA of the CDR3: TGTGCCAGCAGCGGGACTAGCACCTACGAGCAGTACTTC.

This clone was observed once. The rearrangement joins TRBV7-8 to TRBJ2-7; the match to TRBD2 covers 8 bases. Unmatched junction bases numbered 13, after V lost 5 bases and J lost 4 bases. The CDR3 runs to 16 residues. From germline, CDR1 is SGHVS and CDR2 FQNEAQ. CDR3 DNA: TGTGCCAGCAGCCCCCCGGCAGCGGGAGACCCATACGAGCAGTACTTC. Protein: CASSPPAAGDPYEQYF.

This chain uses TRBV6-5 with TRBJ1-2; 10 bases fit TRBD1. Germline V CDR1 and CDR2: MNHEY, SVGAGI. The V gene end was trimmed by 10 bases and the J gene end by 5 bases; junction bases not matched to a gene: 4. This CDR3 has 12 amino acids. The CDR3 DNA is TGTGCCACGGGACAGGGGCCTTATGGCTACACCTTC. Amino acids: CATGQGPYGYTF.

The rearrangement joins TRBV12-5 to TRBJ1-5; D gene uncertain. Germline CDR1 and CDR2: LGHNT and FRNRAP. The CDR3 is made up of 14 amino acids. V shed 10 bases and J shed 2 bases, with 15 bases lying between them. The CDR3 reads CATSPQNGNQPQHF. The CDR3 DNA follows: TGTGCTACGAGTCCACAGAACGGCAATCAGCCCCAGCATTTT.

J is TRBJ1-3 and V is TRBV21-1; no check of the table's D call, TRBD1, against the DNA was made. TRBV21-1 is a known pseudogene. This CDR3 region has 16 residues. In DNA form, the CDR3 reads TGTGCCAGCAGCGTTCGACAGGCCTACCTTGGAAACACCATATATTTT. Protein product: CASSVRQAYLGNTIYF.

This sequence joins TRBV10-2 and TRBJ2-3, with D maybe TRBD2 (6 bases). The CDR3 runs 12 residues. Trimming took off 8 bases at V and 6 bases at J, with 12 bases between the two ends. Germline V gene sequence: CDR1 WSHSY, CDR2 SAAADI. The CDR3 reads CASRAGSDTQYF. CDR3 DNA sequence: TGCGCCAGCCGGGCCGGGAGCGATACGCAGTATTTT.

The V gene is TRBV11-2, the J gene TRBJ1-1; D remains ambiguous. V dropped 4 bases and J dropped 0 bases, with 12 bases sitting between them. CDR1 is SGHAT and CDR2 is FQNNGV in the germline V gene. The length of the CDR3 is 15 residues. The CDR3 bases are TGTGCCAGCAGCTATTTCGAAACAGTGAACACTGAAGCTTTCTTT. As protein: CASSYFETVNTEAFF.

The chain couples TRBV20-1 to TRBJ1-1, with D perhaps matching TRBD1 (6 bases). Germline loops: CDR1 DFQATT, CDR2 SNEGSKA (reference sequence). The CDR3 covers 11 residues. V gave up 6 bases and J gave up 4 bases, with 9 bases separating them. The CDR3 is CSALQGTEAFF. The CDR3 DNA reads TGCAGTGCCCTACAGGGCACTGAAGCTTTCTTT.

CDR3 bases: TGTGCCAGCAGCCAGGCCCACCTAGCGGGGAACACCGGGGAGCTGTTTTTT. This translates into CASSQAHLAGNTGELFF. The chain couples TRBV5-8 to TRBJ2-2; TRBD2 matches at 8 bases. The CDR3 runs to 17 residues. J lost 1 base, V lost 4 bases, and 9 bases had no gene match. In germline, CDR1 is SGHTS, CDR2 YDEGEE.

This chain joins TRBV29-1 and TRBJ2-1, with TRBD2 matching over 9 bases. The CDR3 consists of 14 residues. After removal of 3 bases from V and 0 bases from J, the junction contained 0 bases not matched to a gene. The germline V gene encodes CDR1 SQVTM and CDR2 ANQGSEA. The CDR3 loop reads CSVDSGSSYNEQFF. In nucleotides, the CDR3 is TGCAGCGTTGATAGCGGGAGCTCCTACAATGAGCAGTTCTTC.

The V call is TRBV7-2, the J call TRBJ1-2; TRBD1 matches 7 bases. Losses at the gene ends were 5 bases for V and 8 bases for J; bases not matched to a gene: 11. In germline, CDR1 is SGHTA, CDR2 FQGNSA. The CDR3 extends over 14 amino acids. This CDR3 reads CASSPGQATMGYTF. CDR3 DNA sequence: TGTGCCAGCAGCCCCGGACAGGCTACCATGGGCTACACCTTC. Supplemented by reference TRBV7-2 and TRBJ1-2, the full variable domain reads GAGVSQSPSNKVTEKGKDVELRCDPISGHTALYWYRQSLGQGLEFLIYFQGNSAPDKSGLPSDRFSAERTGGSVSTLTIQRTQQEDSAVYLCASSPGQATMGYTFGSGTRLTVV.

V gene TRBV2 combines with J gene TRBJ1-3; TRBD1 agrees at 7 bases. From germline, CDR1 is SNHLY and CDR2 FYNNEI. This CDR3 has 16 amino acids. J was trimmed by 0 bases and V by 8 bases; bases with no gene match: 10. CDR3 bases: TGTGCCAGCTCTGAACAGGGGCCGGTCTCTGGAAACACCATATATTTT. Translated: CASSEQGPVSGNTIYF.

V usage is TRBV4-1 and J usage is TRBJ2-3; 9 positions agree with TRBD2. Trimming removed 0 bases from V and 5 bases from J; junction bases left unmatched: 6. CDR1 is MGHRA, CDR2 YSYEKL, per germline. The CDR3 has 16 amino acids. CDR3 sequence: CASSQEGGGGVDTQYF. The CDR3 DNA reads as TGCGCCAGCAGCCAAGAAGGGGGCGGGGGGGTAGATACGCAGTATTTT.

This chain uses TRBV29-1 with TRBJ2-5; 7 positions agree with TRBD1. With 7 bases clipped from V and 2 bases from J, the junction kept 7 bases outside the gene matches. Germline values: CDR1 SQVTM, CDR2 ANQGSEA. The CDR3 loop spans 13 amino acids. The CDR3 here is CSGRTTGQETQYF. The CDR3 nucleotides read TGCAGCGGCAGAACGACAGGGCAAGAGACCCAGTACTTC. The full variable domain, in which reference TRBV29-1 and TRBJ2-5 provide the parts outside the CDR3, is SAVISQKPSRDICQRGTSLTIQCQVDSQVTMMFWYRQQPGQSLTLIATANQGSEATYESGFVIDKFPISRPNLTFSTLTVSNMSPEDSSIYLCSGRTTGQETQYFGPGTRLLVL.

The V and J genes are TRBV7-2 and TRBJ2-7; D possibly corresponds to TRBD1 (6 bases). Germline CDR1 SGHTA, CDR2 FQGNSA. The germline V and J ends were trimmed by 4 bases and 3 bases, with 10 bases remaining between them. This CDR3 spans 13 amino acids. CDR3 residues: CASSWRTDYEQYF. The CDR3 nucleotides read TGTGCCAGCAGCTGGCGGACAGACTACGAGCAGTACTTC.